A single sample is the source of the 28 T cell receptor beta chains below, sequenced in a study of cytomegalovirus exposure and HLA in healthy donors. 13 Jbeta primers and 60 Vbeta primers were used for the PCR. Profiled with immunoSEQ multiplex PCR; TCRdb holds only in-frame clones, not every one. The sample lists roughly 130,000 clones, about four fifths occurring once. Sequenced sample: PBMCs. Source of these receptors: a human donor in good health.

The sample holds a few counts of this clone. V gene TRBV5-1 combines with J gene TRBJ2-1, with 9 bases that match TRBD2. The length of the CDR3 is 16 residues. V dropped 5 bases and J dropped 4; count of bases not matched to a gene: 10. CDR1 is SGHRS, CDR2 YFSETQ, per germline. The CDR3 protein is CASSPRGLAVYNEQFF. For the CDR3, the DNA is TGCGCCAGCAGTCCCAGGGGACTAGCAGTATACAATGAGCAGTTCTTC.

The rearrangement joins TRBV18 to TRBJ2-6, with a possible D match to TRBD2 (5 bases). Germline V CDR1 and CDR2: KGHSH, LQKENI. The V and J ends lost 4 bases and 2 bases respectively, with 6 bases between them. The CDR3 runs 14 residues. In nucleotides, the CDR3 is TGTGCCAGCTCACAGGAGGCTGGGGCCAACGTCCTGACTTTC. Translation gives CASSQEAGANVLTF.

Here the CDR3 DNA reads TGTGCCAGCAGCCGAAACACAGGGGACACTTACTACGAGCAGTACTTC. Its translation: CASSRNTGDTYYEQYF. This chain connects TRBV7-9 to TRBJ2-7, with 7 bases identical to TRBD1. With V trimmed by 5 bases and J by 3 bases, 13 bases remained unmatched. The CDR3 spans 16 residues. Germline V gene sequence: CDR1 SEHNR, CDR2 FQNEAQ (reference sequence).

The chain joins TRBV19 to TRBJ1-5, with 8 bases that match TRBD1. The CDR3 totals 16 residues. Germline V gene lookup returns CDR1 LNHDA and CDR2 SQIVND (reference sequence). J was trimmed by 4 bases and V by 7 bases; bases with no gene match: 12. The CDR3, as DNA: TGTGCCAGTATTCCGGAGGACAGGGTGTGGAATCAGCCCCAGCATTTT. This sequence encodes CASIPEDRVWNQPQHF.

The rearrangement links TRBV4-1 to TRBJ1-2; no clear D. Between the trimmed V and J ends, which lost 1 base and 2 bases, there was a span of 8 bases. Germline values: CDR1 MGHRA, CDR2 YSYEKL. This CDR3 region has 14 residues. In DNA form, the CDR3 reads TGCGCCAGCAGCCAAGTGGCAGGAAACTATGGCTACACCTTC. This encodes CASSQVAGNYGYTF.

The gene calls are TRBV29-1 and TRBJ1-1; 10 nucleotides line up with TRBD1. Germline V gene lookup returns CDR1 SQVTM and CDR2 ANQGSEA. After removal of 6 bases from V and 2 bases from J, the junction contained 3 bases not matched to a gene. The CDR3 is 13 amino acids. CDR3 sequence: CSVGQGGNTEAFF. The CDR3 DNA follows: TGCAGCGTAGGACAGGGGGGAAACACTGAAGCTTTCTTT.

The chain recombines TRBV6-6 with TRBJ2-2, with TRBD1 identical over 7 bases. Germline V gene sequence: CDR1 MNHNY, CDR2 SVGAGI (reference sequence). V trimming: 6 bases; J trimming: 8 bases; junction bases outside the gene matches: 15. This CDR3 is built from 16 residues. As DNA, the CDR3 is TGTGCCAGCAGAGCGCCACGGGACAGACCAACGGGGGAGCTGTTTTTT. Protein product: CASRAPRDRPTGELFF.

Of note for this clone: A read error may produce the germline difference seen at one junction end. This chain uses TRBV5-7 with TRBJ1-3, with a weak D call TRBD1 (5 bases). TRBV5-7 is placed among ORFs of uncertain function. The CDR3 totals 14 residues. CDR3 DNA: TGTGCCAGCAGCTTCCACAGGTTTGGAAACGCCATATATTTT. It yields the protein CASSFHRFGNAIYF.

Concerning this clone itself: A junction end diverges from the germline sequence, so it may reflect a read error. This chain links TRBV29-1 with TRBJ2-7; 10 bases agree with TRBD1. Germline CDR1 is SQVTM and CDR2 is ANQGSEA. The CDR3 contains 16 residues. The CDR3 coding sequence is TGCAGCTTTGACAGGGGGCTTTTTGGTGTTTTTGGCGAGCAGTACTTC. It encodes CSFDRGLFGVFGEQYF.

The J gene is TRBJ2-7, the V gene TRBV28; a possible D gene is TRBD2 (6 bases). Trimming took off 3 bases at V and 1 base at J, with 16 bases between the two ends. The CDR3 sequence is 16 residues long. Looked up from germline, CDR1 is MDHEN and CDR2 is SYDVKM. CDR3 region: CASSLQRRERSYEQYF. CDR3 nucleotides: TGTGCCAGCAGTTTGCAAAGGAGGGAGCGGTCCTACGAGCAGTACTTC.

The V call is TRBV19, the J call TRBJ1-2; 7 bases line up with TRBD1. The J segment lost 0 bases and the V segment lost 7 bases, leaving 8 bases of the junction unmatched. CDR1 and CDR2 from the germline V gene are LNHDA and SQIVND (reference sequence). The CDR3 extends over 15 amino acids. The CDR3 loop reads CASTQWDSSNYGYTF. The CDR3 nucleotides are TGTGCCAGTACCCAGTGGGACAGCTCTAACTATGGCTACACCTTC.

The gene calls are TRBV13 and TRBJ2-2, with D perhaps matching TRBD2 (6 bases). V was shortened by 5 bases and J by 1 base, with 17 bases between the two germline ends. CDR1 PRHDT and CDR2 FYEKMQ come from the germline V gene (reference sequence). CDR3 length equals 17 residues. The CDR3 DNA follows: TGTGCCAGCAGCCCCTGGGGTCGGCGGGAGAACACCGGGGAGCTGTTTTTT. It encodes CASSPWGRRENTGELFF.

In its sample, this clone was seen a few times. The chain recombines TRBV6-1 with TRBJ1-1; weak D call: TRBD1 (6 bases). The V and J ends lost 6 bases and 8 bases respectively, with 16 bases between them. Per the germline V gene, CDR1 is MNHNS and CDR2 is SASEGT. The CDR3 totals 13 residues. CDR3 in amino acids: CASRRDPGTEAFF. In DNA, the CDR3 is TGTGCCAGCAGACGCGACCCAGGGACAGAAGCTTTCTTT.

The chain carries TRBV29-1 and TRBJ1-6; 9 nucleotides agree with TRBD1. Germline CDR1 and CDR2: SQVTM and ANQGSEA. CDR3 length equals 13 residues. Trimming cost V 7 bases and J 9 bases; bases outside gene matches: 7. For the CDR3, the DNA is TGCAGCGCTAGGACAGGGGAGGGTTCACCCCTCCACTTT. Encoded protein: CSARTGEGSPLHF.

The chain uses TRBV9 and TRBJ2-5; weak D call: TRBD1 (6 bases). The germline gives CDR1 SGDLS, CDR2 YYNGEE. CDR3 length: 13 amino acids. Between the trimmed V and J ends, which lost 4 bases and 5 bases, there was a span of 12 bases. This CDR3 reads CASSNRVEETQYF. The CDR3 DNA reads TGTGCCAGCAGCAACAGGGTTGAGGAGACCCAGTACTTC.

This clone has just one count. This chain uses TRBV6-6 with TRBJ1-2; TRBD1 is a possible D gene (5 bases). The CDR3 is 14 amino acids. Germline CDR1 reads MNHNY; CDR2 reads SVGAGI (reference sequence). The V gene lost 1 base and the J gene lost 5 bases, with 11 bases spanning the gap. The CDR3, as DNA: TGTGCCAGCAGTTACTTGGGGGGAGAATATGGCTACACCTTC. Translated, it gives CASSYLGGEYGYTF.

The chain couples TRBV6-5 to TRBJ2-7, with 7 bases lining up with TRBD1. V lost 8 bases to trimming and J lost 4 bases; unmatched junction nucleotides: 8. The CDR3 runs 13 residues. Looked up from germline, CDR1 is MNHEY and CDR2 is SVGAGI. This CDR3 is CASGRQGWYEQYF. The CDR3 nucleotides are TGTGCCAGCGGTCGACAGGGTTGGTACGAGCAGTACTTC.

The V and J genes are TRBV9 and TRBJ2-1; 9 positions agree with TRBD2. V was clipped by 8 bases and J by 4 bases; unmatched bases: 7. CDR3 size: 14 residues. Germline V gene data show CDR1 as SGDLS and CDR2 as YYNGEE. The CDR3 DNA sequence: TGTGCCAGTTCCCTAGCGGGGCCTTACAATGAGCAGTTCTTC. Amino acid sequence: CASSLAGPYNEQFF.

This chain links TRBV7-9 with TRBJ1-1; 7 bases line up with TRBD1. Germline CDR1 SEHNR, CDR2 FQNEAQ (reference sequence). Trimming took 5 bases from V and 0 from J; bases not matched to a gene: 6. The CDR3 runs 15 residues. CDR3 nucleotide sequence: TGTGCCAGCAGCCCCAGGGGGACAGTGAACACTGAAGCTTTCTTT. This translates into CASSPRGTVNTEAFF.

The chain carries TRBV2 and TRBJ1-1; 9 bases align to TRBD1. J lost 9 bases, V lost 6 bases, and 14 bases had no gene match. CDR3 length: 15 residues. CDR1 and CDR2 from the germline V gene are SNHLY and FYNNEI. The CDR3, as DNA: TGTGCCAGCAGCCTCACACAGGGGGCGAGCGGTCAAGCTTTCTTT. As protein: CASSLTQGASGQAFF.

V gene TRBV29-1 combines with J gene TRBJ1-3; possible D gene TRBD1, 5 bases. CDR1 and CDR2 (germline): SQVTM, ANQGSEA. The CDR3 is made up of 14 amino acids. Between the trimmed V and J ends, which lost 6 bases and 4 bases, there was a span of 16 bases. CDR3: CSVSKGLGGNTIYF. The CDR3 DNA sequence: TGCAGCGTCTCAAAGGGACTAGGGGGAAACACCATATATTTT.

The CDR3 sequence: CASSQGTILGNTIYF. The DNA for the CDR3 is TGTGCCAGCAGTCAGGGGACAATCCTAGGAAACACCATATATTTT. This chain links TRBV28 with TRBJ1-3; a weak D match, TRBD1 (6 bases). Germline CDR1 is MDHEN and CDR2 is SYDVKM. Trimming left V 5 bases short and J 4 bases short, with 15 bases between. This CDR3 region has 15 residues.

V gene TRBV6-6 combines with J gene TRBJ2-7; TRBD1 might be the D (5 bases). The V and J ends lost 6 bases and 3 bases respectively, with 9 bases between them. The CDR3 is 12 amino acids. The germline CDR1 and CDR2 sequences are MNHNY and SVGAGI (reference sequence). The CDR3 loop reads CASSPGHYEQYF. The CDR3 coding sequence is TGTGCCAGCAGCCCCGGACACTACGAGCAGTACTTC.

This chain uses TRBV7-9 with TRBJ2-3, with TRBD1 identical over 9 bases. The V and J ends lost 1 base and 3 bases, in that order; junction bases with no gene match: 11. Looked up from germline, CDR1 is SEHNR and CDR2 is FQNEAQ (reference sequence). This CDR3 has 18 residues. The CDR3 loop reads CASSLGSSGQGWTDTQYF. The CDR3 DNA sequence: TGTGCCAGCAGCTTAGGCAGTTCGGGACAGGGATGGACAGATACGCAGTATTTT.

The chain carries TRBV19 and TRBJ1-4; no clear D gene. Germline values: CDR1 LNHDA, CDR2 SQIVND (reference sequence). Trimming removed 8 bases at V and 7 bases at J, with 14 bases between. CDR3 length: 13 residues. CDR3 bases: TGTGCCAGTGGCGGGTCGGAAGCTGAAAAACTGTTTTTT. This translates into CASGGSEAEKLFF.

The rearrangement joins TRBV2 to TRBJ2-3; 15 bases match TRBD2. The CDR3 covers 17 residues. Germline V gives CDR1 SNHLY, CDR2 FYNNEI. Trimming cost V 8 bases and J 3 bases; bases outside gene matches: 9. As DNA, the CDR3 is TGTGCCAGCGGTGGTTGGACTAGCGGGGGGGCGACAGATACGCAGTATTTT. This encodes CASGGWTSGGATDTQYF.

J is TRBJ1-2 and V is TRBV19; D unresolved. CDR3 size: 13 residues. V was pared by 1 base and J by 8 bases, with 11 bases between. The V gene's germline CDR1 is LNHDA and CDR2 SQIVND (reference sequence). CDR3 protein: CASSIGQVGGYTF. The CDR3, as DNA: TGTGCCAGTAGTATAGGCCAGGTCGGCGGCTACACCTTC.

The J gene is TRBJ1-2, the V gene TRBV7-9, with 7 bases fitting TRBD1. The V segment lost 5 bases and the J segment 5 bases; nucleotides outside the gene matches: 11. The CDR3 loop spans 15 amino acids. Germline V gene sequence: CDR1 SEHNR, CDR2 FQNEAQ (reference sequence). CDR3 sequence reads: CASSAGGQPQYGYTF. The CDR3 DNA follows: TGTGCCAGCAGCGCCGGGGGACAGCCCCAATATGGCTACACCTTC.